This T cell receptor beta chain is from a study of graft-versus-host responses after intestinal transplantation. Overall study: Tacrolimus plus steroids were given to all recipients for roughly 3 years, preceded by anti-thymocyte globulin induction.

Germline CDR1 and CDR2: ENHRY and SYGVKD. Trimming stripped 3 bases from V and 1 base from J, with 11 bases between. This CDR3 contains 15 residues. Profiled with immunoSEQ multiplex PCR; TCRdb holds only in-frame clones, not every one. The sample holds about 19,000 clones; about 89% are singletons and the top ten take 50% to 65%. The sample consisted of bone marrow, taken roughly 19 weeks after transplant. The TCR was taken from a human patient who received an intestinal transplant, so some T cells may come from the graft donor. The chain uses TRBV10-3 and TRBJ2-3, with a weak D call TRBD2 (5 bases). The CDR3 loop is CAISDFFSGTDTQYF. The CDR3 coding sequence is TGTGCCATCAGTGATTTCTTTAGCGGCACAGATACGCAGTATTTT.